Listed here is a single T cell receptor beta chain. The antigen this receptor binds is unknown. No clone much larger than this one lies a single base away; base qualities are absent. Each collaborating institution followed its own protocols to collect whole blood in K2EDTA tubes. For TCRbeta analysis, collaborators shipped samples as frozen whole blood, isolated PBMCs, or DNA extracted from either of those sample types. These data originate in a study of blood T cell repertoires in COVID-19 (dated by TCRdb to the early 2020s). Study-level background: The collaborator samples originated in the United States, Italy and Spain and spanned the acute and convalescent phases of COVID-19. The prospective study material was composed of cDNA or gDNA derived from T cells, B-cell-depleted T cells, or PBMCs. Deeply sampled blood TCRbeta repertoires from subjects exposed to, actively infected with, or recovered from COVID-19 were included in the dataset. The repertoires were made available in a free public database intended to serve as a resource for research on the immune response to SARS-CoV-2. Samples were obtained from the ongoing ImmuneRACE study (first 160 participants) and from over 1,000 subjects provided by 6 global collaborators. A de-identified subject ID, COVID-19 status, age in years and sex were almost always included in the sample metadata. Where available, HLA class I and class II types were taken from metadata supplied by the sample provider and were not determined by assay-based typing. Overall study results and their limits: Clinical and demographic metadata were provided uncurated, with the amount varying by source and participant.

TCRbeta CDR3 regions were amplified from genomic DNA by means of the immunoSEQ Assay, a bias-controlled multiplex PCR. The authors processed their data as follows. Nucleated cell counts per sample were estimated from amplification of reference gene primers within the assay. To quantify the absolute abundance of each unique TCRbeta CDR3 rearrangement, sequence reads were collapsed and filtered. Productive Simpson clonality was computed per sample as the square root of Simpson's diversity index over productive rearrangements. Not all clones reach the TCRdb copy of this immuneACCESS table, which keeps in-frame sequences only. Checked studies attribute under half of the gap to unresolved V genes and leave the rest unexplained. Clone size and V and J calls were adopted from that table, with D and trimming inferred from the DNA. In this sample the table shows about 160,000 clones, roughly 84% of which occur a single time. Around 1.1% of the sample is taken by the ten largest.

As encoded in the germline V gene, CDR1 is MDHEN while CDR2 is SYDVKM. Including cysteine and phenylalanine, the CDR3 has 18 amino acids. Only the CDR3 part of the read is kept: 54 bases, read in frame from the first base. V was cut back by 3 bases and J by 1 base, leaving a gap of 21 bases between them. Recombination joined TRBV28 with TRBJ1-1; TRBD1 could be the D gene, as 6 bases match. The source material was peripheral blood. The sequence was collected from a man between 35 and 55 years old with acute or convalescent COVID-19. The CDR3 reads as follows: CASSLGWGGANRNTEAFF. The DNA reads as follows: TGTGCCAGCAGTTTGGGTTGGGGGGGCGCGAACAGGAACACTGAAGCTTTCTTT.